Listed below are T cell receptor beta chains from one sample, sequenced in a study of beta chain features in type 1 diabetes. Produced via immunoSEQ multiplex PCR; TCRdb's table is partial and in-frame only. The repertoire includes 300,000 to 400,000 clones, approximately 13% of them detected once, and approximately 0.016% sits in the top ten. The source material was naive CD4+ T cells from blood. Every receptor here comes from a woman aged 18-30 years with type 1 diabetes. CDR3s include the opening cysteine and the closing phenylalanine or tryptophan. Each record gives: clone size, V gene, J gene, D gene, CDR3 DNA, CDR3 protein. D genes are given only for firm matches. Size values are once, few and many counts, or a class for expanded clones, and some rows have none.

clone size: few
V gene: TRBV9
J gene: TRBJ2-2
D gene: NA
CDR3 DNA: TGTGCCAGCAGCGTAGGTCAGGAGAACACCGGGGAGCTGTTTTTT
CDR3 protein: CASSVGQENTGELFF

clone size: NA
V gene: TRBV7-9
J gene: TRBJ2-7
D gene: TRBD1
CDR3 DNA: TGTGCCAGCAGCTTTCCCGGGACAGCCGGAAACGAGCAGTACTTC
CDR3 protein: CASSFPGTAGNEQYF

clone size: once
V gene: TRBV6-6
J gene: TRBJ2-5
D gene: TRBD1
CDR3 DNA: TGTGCCAGCAGGACCGGGACAGGGAGCGAGACCCAGTACTTC
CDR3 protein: CASRTGTGSETQYF

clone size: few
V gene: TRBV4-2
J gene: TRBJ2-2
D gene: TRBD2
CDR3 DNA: TGTGCCAGCAGCCAAGATGGGCGGGAGCTGAACACCGGGGAGCTGTTTTTT
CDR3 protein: CASSQDGRELNTGELFF

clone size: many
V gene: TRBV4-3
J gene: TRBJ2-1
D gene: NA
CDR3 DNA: TGCGCCAGCAGCCATGAGAACAGGGAGTACAATGAGCAGTTCTTC
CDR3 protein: CASSHENREYNEQFF

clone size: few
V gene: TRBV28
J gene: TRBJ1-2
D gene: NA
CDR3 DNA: TGTGGTACGGGTGGCTACACCTTC
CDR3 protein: CGTGGYTF

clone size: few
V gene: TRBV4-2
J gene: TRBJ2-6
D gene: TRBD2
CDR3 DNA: TGTGCCAGCAGCCAATCTAGCGGGTCGGGGGCCAACGTCCTGACTTTC
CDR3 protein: CASSQSSGSGANVLTF

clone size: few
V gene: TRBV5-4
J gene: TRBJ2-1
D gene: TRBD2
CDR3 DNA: TGTGCCAGCAGCTTGCGCCGCGGGACGGGACTAGCACTCAATGAGCAGTTCTTC
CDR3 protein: CASSLRRGTGLALNEQFF

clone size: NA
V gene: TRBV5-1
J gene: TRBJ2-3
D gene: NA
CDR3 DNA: TGCGCCAGCAGCCGGGTTGGGGCTAGCGGCACAGATACGCAGTATTTT
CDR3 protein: CASSRVGASGTDTQYF

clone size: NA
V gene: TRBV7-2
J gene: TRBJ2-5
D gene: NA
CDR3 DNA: TGTGCCAGCAGCTTAGGCTCAGGGGGGTTGGAGACCCAGTACTTC
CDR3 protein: CASSLGSGGLETQYF

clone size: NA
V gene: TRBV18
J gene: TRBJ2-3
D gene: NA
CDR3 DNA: TGTGCCAGCTCACCGAGTGCGGCTTCAGAAGATACGCAGTATTTT
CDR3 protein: CASSPSAASEDTQYF

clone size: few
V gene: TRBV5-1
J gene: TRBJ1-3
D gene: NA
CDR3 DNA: TGCGCCAGCAGCTTGGGGTGGGCCAGCTCTGGAAACACCATATATTTT
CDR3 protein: CASSLGWASSGNTIYF

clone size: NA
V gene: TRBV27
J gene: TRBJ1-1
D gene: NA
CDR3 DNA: TGTGCCAGCAGCCATTTTGCCTATAGCGACACTGAAGCTTTCTTT
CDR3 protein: CASSHFAYSDTEAFF

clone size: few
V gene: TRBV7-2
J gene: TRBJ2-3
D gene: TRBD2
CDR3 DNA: TGTGCCAGCAGCAACCTAGCGGCCTCTAGCACAGATACGCAGTATTTT
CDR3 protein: CASSNLAASSTDTQYF

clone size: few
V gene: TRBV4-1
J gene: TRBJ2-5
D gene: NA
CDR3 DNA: TGCGCCAGCAGCCAAGACTTGACCCAGTACTTC
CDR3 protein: CASSQDLTQYF

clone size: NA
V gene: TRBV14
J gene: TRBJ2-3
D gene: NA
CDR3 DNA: TGTGCCAGCAGCCAAATTTCTAGCACAGATACGCAGTATTTT
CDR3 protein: CASSQISSTDTQYF

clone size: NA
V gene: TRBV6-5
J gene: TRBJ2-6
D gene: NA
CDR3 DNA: TGTGCCAGCCGCTCTGGGGCCAACGTCCTGACTTTC
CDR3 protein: CASRSGANVLTF

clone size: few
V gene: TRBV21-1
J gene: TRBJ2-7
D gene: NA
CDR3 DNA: TGTGCCAGCAGCAAAGAGGGACAGCTTCCCTACGAGCAGTACTTC
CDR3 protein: CASSKEGQLPYEQYF

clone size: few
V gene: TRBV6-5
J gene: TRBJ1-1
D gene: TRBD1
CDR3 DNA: TGTGCCAGCAGATCCGGGACAGGGTACAACACTGAAGCTTTCTTT
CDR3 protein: CASRSGTGYNTEAFF

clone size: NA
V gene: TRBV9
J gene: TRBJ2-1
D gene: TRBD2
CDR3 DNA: TGTGCCAGCAGCCCCCGGGCTAGCGGCCGCTACAATGAGCAGTTCTTC
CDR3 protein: CASSPRASGRYNEQFF

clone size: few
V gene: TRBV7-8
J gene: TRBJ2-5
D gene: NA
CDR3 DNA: TGTGCCAGCAGCCCACAGGGACATCTTCAGTACTTC
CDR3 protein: CASSPQGHLQYF

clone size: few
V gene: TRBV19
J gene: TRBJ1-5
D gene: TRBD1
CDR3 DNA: TGTGCCAGTAGCCGCCGCCCCCAGGGGGGTCAGGGTCAGCCCCAGCATTTT
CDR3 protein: CASSRRPQGGQGQPQHF

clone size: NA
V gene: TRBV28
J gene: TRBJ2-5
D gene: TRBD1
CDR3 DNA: TGTGCCAGCAGTTTCCAGGGACAGGTCGAAGGGGGGACCCAGTACTTC
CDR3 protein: CASSFQGQVEGGTQYF

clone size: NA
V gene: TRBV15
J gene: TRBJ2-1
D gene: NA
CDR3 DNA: TGTGCCACCAGCAGAGAGGCCAGGGGATCCAATGAGCAGTTCTTC
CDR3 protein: CATSREARGSNEQFF

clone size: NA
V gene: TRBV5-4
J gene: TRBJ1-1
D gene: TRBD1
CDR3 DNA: TGTGCCAGCAGCTTCATAAAAGGGGGCGCTCGGCGTGAAGCTTTCTTT
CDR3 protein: CASSFIKGGARREAFF

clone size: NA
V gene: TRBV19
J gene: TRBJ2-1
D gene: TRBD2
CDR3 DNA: TGTGCCAGTAGTATGGAAATAGCGGGAGGTGAGCAGTTCTTC
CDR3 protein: CASSMEIAGGEQFF

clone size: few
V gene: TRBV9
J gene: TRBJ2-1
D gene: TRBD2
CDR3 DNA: TGTGCCAGCAGCGTAGCCGGTAGGATAGGGAGGGCTTACAATGAGCAGTTCTTC
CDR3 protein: CASSVAGRIGRAYNEQFF

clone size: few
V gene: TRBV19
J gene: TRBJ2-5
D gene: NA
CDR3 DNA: TGTGCCAGTAGTCCAGAAACGGGTCAGGGGGGCCTGAAGACCCAGTACTTC
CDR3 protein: CASSPETGQGGLKTQYF

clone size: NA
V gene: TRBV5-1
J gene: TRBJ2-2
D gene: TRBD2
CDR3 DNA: TGCGCCAGCAGCTTACTTGCGGGAGGCACCGGGGAGCTGTTTTTT
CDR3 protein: CASSLLAGGTGELFF

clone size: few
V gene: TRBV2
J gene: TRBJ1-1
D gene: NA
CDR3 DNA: TGTGCCAGCAGTGTCGAGTTAAACACTGAAGCTTTCTTT
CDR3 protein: CASSVELNTEAFF

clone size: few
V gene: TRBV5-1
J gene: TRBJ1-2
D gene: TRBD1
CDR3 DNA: TGCGCCAGCAGCTCGGGACAGGAGGGCTACACCTTC
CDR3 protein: CASSSGQEGYTF

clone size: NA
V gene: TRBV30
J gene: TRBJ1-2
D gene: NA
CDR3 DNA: TGTGCCTGGAGTGGTCCATCAGGAAGCTATGGCTACACCTTC
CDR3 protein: CAWSGPSGSYGYTF

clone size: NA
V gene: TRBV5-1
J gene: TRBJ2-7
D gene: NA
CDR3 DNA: TGCGCCAGCAGCTTGCCCAACACCGGAGTATCCTACGAGCAGTACTTC
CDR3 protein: CASSLPNTGVSYEQYF

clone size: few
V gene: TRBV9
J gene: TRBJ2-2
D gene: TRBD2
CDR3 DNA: TGTGCCAGCAGCTACATGACTAGCCGACACACCGGGGAGCTGTTTTTT
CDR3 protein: CASSYMTSRHTGELFF

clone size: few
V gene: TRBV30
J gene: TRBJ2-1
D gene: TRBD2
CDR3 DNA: TGTGCATCGCGGGACTACCCGTACAATGAGCAGTTCTTC
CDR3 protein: CASRDYPYNEQFF

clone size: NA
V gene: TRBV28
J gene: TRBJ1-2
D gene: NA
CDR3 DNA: TGTGCCAGCAGTCCTGGGGCGATAGCTAACTATGGCTACACCTTC
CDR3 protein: CASSPGAIANYGYTF

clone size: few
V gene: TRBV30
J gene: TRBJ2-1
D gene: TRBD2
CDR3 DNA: TGTGCCTGGAGTGTGGGAGGGGCATACAATGAGCAGTTCTTC
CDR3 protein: CAWSVGGAYNEQFF

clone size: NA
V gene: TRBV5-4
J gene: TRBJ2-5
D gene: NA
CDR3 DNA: TGTGCCAGCAGCTTGGGTGATACTAGAGTTAGGGAGACCCAGTACTTC
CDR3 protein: CASSLGDTRVRETQYF

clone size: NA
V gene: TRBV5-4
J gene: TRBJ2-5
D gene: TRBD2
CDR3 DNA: TGTGCCAGCAGCCGTGATAGCGGGAGGCAAGAGACCCAGTACTTC
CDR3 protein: CASSRDSGRQETQYF

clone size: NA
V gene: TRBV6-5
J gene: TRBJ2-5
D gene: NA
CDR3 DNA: TGTGCCGCGGCCTCCGGGAAGACCCAGTACTTC
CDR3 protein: CAAASGKTQYF

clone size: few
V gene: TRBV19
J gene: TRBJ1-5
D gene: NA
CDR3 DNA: TGTGCCAGTAGTTCCGGACAGATTAATCAGCCCCAGCATTTT
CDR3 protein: CASSSGQINQPQHF

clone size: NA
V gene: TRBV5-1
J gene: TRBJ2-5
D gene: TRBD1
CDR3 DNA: TGCGCCAGCAGCCCCGGGACAGGGGTTAGAGGGCGCCAAGAGACCCAGTACTTC
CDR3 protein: CASSPGTGVRGRQETQYF

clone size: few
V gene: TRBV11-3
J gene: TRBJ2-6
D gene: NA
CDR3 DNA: TGTGCCAGCAGCCAGGGGACAGGGGCCAACGTCCTGACTTTC
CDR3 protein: CASSQGTGANVLTF